This T cell receptor beta chain was recovered during a study of blood T cells in healthy people across ages. Primed by a sample-barcoded 5' primer and a J-beta primer mix, a second PCR proceeded for about 7 to 11 cycles. TCRdb ran MiXCR on the 5' RACE reads and lists one entry per CDR3 protein. In the table there are 450,000 to 600,000 distinct CDR3 sequences, 27% of which are singletons. Total RNA amounts of at least 6 micrograms were extracted per sample. V was pared by 6 bases and J by 7 bases, with 13 bases of the junction left unmatched. CDR3 length: 15 amino acids. The data were also submitted as part of a second study, on T cells of mothers and their children.

V usage is TRBV12-3 or TRBV12-4 and J usage is TRBJ2-5; the match to TRBD1 covers 8 bases. Sequencing used blood. This receptor was obtained from a boy between 2 and 15 years old in good health. CDR3 amino acids: CASRTTGVLSGTQYF. In DNA form, the CDR3 reads TGTGCCAGCAGGACGACAGGGGTGTTGTCGGGGACCCAGTACTTC.